This T cell receptor beta chain was documented in a study of T cells in Graves' hyperthyroidism and ophthalmopathy. The TCR beta CDR3 regions underwent amplification using RNA transcripts as the source. The HTBI set primed first-round TCR CDR3 RT-PCR. TCRdb processed the multiplex PCR reads anew with MiXCR; each CDR3 protein has one entry. Found here are about 610,000 distinct CDR3 sequences, around 15% of them singletons; the top ten hold less than 3.5%. Remarks on this clonotype: Because it lacks the conserved phenylalanine or tryptophan at the end, this CDR3 is likely a read error.

The CDR3 sequence is 15 residues long. Germline V lookup: CDR1 SQVTM, CDR2 ANQGSEA. With V trimmed by 5 bases and J by 0 bases, 10 bases remained unmatched. This sequence originates from a woman in her forties with Graves' ophthalmopathy. The rearrangement joins TRBV29-1 to TRBJ2-7, with 7 bases fitting TRBD2. Sequencing used blood. The CDR3 loop reads CSVSTPSGSSYEQYL. For the CDR3, the DNA is TGCAGCGTTTCCACCCCTAGCGGTAGCTCCTACGAGCAGTACCTC.